Sequencing of this T cell receptor (beta chain) was carried out in a study of glioma-infiltrating T cells. Study-level findings and limits: CDR3 overlap between tissue and blood was very small.

This clonotype came up many times. Its antigen is undetermined. Germline V lookup: CDR1 SEHNR, CDR2 FQNEAQ (reference sequence). The CDR3 covers 16 residues. V gave up 5 bases and J gave up 7 bases, with 18 bases separating them. The iRepertoire nested amplicon-rescue multiplex PCR amplified TCR alpha and beta CDR3s from RNA. Tissue mRNA or PBMC total RNA, roughly 95-400 ng, went into one-step reverse transcription and amplification. From the multiplex PCR reads, TCRdb called clonotypes with MiXCR, one entry per CDR3 protein. This table has approximately 120,000 distinct CDR3 sequences, around 23% appearing once.

The sequencing sample was made of glioma tissue, nonneoplastic brain tissue, or PBMCs (not recorded which). The TCR originated in a human donor with low-grade glioma or glioblastoma, undergoing nonglioma brain surgery, or in good health (not recorded which). The chain carries TRBV7-9 and TRBJ1-6, with D unresolved. The CDR3 sequence is CASSTWTSLTNSPLHF. CDR3 in DNA: TGTGCCAGCAGCACCTGGACCTCACTGACAAATTCACCCCTCCACTTT.